This TCR beta chain originates from a study of blood T cell repertoires in COVID-19. The CDR3 consists of 17 residues. CDR1 is SGHTA, CDR2 FQGTGA, per germline. V trimming: 5 bases; J trimming: 6 bases; junction bases outside the gene matches: 11. Data came from immunoSEQ multiplex PCR; TCRdb stores just in-frame clones and leaves some out. The sample shows about 260,000 clones, about 88% of them seen only once. The origin of this receptor is a man aged 55-75 years who had recovered from COVID-19. Sequences were obtained from peripheral blood. This sequence joins TRBV7-3 and TRBJ2-2; 11 nucleotides align to TRBD1. This CDR3 is CASSPRTGTGGAGELFF. CDR3 bases: TGTGCCAGCAGCCCCCGTACCGGGACAGGGGGGGCCGGGGAGCTGTTTTTT.